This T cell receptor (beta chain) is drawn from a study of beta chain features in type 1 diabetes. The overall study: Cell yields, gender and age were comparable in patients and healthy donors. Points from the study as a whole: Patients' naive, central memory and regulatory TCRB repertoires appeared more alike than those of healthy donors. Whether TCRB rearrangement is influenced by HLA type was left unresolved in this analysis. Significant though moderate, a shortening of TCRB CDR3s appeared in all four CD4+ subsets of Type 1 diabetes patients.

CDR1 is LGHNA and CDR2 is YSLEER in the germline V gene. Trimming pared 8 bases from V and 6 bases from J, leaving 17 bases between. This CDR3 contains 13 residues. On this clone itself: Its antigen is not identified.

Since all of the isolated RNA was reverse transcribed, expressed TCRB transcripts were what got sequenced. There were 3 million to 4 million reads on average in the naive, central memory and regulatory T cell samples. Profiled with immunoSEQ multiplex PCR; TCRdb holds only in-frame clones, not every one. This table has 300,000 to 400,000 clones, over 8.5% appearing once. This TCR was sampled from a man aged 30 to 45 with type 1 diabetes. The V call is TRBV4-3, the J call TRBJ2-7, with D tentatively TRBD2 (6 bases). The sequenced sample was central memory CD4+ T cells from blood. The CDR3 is CASRPGGVREQYF. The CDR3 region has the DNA TGCGCCAGCCGTCCCGGAGGGGTCCGCGAGCAGTACTTC.